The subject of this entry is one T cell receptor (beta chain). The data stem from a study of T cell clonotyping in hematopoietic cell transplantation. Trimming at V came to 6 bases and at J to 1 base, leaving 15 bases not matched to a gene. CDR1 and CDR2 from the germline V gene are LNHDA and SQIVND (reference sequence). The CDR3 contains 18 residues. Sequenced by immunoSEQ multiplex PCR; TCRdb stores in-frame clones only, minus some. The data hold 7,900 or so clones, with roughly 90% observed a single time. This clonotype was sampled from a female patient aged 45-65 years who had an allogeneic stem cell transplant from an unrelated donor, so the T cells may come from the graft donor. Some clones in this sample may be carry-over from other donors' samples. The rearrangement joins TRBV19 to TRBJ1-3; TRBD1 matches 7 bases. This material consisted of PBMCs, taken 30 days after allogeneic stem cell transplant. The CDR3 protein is CASRSRDSLSLSGNTIYF. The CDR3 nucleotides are TGTGCCAGTAGAAGCCGGGACAGTTTATCCCTATCTGGAAACACCATATATTTT.